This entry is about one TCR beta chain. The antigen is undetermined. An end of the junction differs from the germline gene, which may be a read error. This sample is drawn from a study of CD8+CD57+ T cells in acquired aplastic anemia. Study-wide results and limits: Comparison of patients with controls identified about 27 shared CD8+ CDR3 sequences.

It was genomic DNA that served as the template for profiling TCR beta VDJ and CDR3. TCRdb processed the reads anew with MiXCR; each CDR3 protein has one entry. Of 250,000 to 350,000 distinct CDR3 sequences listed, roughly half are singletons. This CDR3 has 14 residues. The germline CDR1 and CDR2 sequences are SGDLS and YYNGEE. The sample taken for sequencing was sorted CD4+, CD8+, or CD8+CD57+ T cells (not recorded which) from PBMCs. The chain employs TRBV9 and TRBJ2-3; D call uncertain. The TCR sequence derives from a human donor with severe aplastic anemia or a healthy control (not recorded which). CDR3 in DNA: TGTGCCAGCAGCGTAGTGGGTGACACAGATACGCGGTATTTT. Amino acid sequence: CASSVVGDTDTRYF. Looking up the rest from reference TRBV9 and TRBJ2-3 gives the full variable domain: DSGVTQTPKHLITATGQRVTLRCSPRSGDLSVYWYQQSLDQGLQFLIQYYNGEERAKGNILERFSAQQFPDLHSELNLSSLELGDSALYFCASSVVGDTDTRYFGPGTRLTVL.